This T cell receptor (beta chain) emerged from a study of sequential checkpoint blockade in melanoma. Treatment: randomized to nivolumab then ipilimumab (arm A) or the reverse (arm B). Using immunoSEQ multiplex PCR, the repertoire was profiled, and TCRdb retains in-frame clones only, with some absent. Here the sample spans more than 9,500 clones, roughly 83% being singletons. This material consisted of CD8+ T cells sorted from blood (inferred from file names), taken from a patient given nivolumab and ipilimumab in sequence. The TCR comes from a human donor with melanoma.

CDR3 in DNA: TGTGCCAGCTCGGGGGGCTCCCGGGAGCTGTTTTTT. Amino acids: CASSGGSRELFF. This chain links TRBV27 with TRBJ2-2, with a possible D match to TRBD2 (7 bases). Germline CDR1 and CDR2: MNHEY and SMNVEV (reference sequence). V lost 8 bases to trimming and J lost 9 bases, with 13 bases between them. The CDR3 runs to 12 residues.